The T cell receptor (beta chain) under discussion was sequenced for a study of blood T cell repertoires in COVID-19. About the research overall: From the United States, Italy and Spain came samples of acute and convalescent COVID-19. In each case, the material was cDNA or gDNA derived from T cells, B-cell-depleted T cells, or PBMCs.

As handled by the study authors: Estimates of nucleated cell counts were drawn from the amplification of reference gene primers. The data were produced by immunoSEQ multiplex PCR, yet TCRdb's version contains in-frame clones alone and is incomplete. V, J and clone size derive from that table, while D and trimming were established from the DNA sequence. Altogether 100,000 to 120,000 clones are present, about 85% being singletons, with the ten largest covering 4.8%. CDR3 length: 14 residues. Deletions cut 6 bases from V and 0 bases from J, with 9 bases between. CDR1 and CDR2 from the germline V gene are MNHEY and SVGAGI.

This chain joins TRBV6-5 and TRBJ1-3; D is ambiguous. This TCR derives from a human donor in a cohort sampled during active COVID-19. The sequenced sample consisted of peripheral blood. The DNA for the CDR3 is TGTGCCAGCAGGATCAAGAGCTCTGGAAACACCATATATTTT. Translation gives CASRIKSSGNTIYF.